Each of the 13 T cell receptor beta chains below was sequenced from the same sample in a study of cytomegalovirus exposure and HLA in healthy donors. PCR primers comprised 60 Vbeta and 13 Jbeta primers. Sequencing was performed with immunoSEQ multiplex PCR; in TCRdb, only in-frame clones are kept and a portion is missing. This sample has about 200,000 clones, with about 86% found just once. Source material: PBMCs. The receptors come from a woman aged 25 to 39 in good health and CMV-seronegative.

The rearrangement links TRBV27 to TRBJ1-1; D is unresolved. CDR1 MNHEY and CDR2 SMNVEV come from the germline V gene (reference sequence). The CDR3 length is 15 residues. V lost 3 bases, J lost 1 base, and 12 bases lay in between. The CDR3 DNA sequence: TGTGCCAGCAGTTTGAGGCGGTATAGGAACACTGAAGCTTTCTTT. Its protein product is CASSLRRYRNTEAFF.

This rearrangement joins TRBV28 to TRBJ1-6; D may be TRBD1 (5 bases). The V end was cut by 3 bases, the J end by 9 bases, with 12 bases between. Germline V CDR1 and CDR2: MDHEN, SYDVKM. The CDR3 has 14 amino acids. Written as DNA, the CDR3 is TGTGCCAGCAGTTTGGGGCAGTCCCGTTCACCCCTCCACTTT. Translated: CASSLGQSRSPLHF.

This rearrangement joins TRBV11-2 to TRBJ2-6; 9 nucleotides match TRBD2. Trimming removed 0 bases from V and 12 bases from J; junction bases left unmatched: 3. Germline V lookup: CDR1 SGHAT, CDR2 FQNNGV. This CDR3 comprises 14 residues. The CDR3 spells CASSLERTSVVLTF. Here the CDR3 DNA reads TGTGCCAGCAGCTTAGAGCGGACTAGCGTCGTCCTGACTTTC.

V usage is TRBV7-2 and J usage is TRBJ2-7, with 7 bases fitting TRBD1. Trimming cost V 5 bases and J 4 bases; bases outside gene matches: 8. The CDR3 runs 14 residues. Germline V gene data show CDR1 as SGHTA and CDR2 as FQGNSA. As DNA, the CDR3 is TGTGCCAGCAGCCGCGACAGGGACCGGTACGAGCAGTACTTC. It yields the protein CASSRDRDRYEQYF.

The rearrangement joins TRBV2 to TRBJ2-7, with TRBD2 as a possible D gene (5 bases). CDR3 length equals 15 residues. Germline lookup yields CDR1 SNHLY and CDR2 FYNNEI. Trimming left V 2 bases short and J 2 bases short, with 13 bases between. CDR3 in DNA: TGTGCCAGCAGTGAACGGGCCTACGGGGCCTACGAGCAGTACTTC. Residues: CASSERAYGAYEQYF.

The V call is TRBV6-5, the J call TRBJ2-1, with 7 bases matching TRBD2. The CDR3 extends over 15 amino acids. Per germline, CDR1 MNHEY and CDR2 SVGAGI. Trimming removed 4 bases from V and 0 bases from J; junction bases left unmatched: 3. CDR3 residues: CASSLAGVSYNEQFF. The CDR3 DNA follows: TGTGCCAGCAGTTTAGCGGGCGTCTCCTACAATGAGCAGTTCTTC.

The V gene is TRBV9, the J gene TRBJ2-3, with 10 positions matching TRBD2. V was pared by 3 bases and J by 1 base, with 5 bases of the junction left unmatched. Germline V gene data show CDR1 as SGDLS and CDR2 as YYNGEE. The CDR3 totals 16 residues. CDR3 in DNA: TGTGCCAGCAGCGAAGGACTAGCGGAAGGCACAGATACGCAGTATTTT. Protein sequence: CASSEGLAEGTDTQYF. Together with reference TRBV9 and TRBJ2-3, the CDR3 gives the full variable domain: DSGVTQTPKHLITATGQRVTLRCSPRSGDLSVYWYQQSLDQGLQFLIQYYNGEERAKGNILERFSAQQFPDLHSELNLSSLELGDSALYFCASSEGLAEGTDTQYFGPGTRLTVL.

This chain links TRBV2 with TRBJ2-1, with 13 nucleotides matching TRBD2. J lost 4 bases, V lost 7 bases, and 4 bases had no gene match. CDR3 size: 15 residues. Germline V lookup: CDR1 SNHLY, CDR2 FYNNEI. This CDR3 reads CASNLLAGGYNEQFF. For the CDR3, the DNA is TGTGCCAGCAATCTACTAGCGGGAGGGTACAATGAGCAGTTCTTC.

The CDR3 loop reads CASSFHNQPQHF. For the CDR3, the DNA is TGTGCCAGCAGCTTCCACAATCAGCCCCAGCATTTT. The J gene is TRBJ1-5, the V gene TRBV5-6, with unresolved D. This CDR3 is built from 12 residues. Germline lookup yields CDR1 SGHDT and CDR2 YYEEEE. V was cut by 2 bases and J by 3 bases, with 3 bases left in between.

This rearrangement joins TRBV10-3 to TRBJ2-7, with D possibly being TRBD2 (5 bases). This CDR3 contains 15 residues. With 3 bases removed from V and 3 bases from J, the gap between germline ends came to 15 bases. Germline V CDR1 and CDR2: ENHRY, SYGVKD. CDR3 DNA: TGTGCCATCAGTGACACCAAGACGGGGATCTACGAGCAGTACTTC. It encodes CAISDTKTGIYEQYF.

V is TRBV6-1 and J is TRBJ2-4; 9 positions match TRBD1. CDR3 length: 14 residues. Germline CDR1 and CDR2: MNHNS and SASEGT. V was clipped by 8 bases and J by 6 bases; unmatched bases: 8. CDR3 region: CASAGQGMGNIQYF. CDR3 nucleotide sequence: TGTGCCAGCGCAGGACAGGGGATGGGAAACATTCAGTACTTC.

About this clone itself: The germline gene is not matched at one end of the junction; a read error may be the cause. The rearrangement joins TRBV10-3 to TRBJ2-7, with TRBD2 identical over 8 bases. There are 13 residues in the CDR3. Germline loops: CDR1 ENHRY, CDR2 SYGVKD. The CDR3 coding sequence is TGTGCCAGCAGTGGGGCGGGAGGATTTGAGCAGTACTTC. It yields the protein CASSGAGGFEQYF.

The V call is TRBV4-1, the J call TRBJ2-1; 14 nucleotides line up with TRBD2. Germline CDR1 MGHRA, CDR2 YSYEKL. CDR3 length: 19 amino acids. V gave up 5 bases and J gave up 0 bases; unmatched junction bases: 9. In nucleotides, the CDR3 is TGCGCCAGCAGCGGACGACTAGCGGGGGGGCGGGGCTCCTACAATGAGCAGTTCTTC. Translation gives CASSGRLAGGRGSYNEQFF.